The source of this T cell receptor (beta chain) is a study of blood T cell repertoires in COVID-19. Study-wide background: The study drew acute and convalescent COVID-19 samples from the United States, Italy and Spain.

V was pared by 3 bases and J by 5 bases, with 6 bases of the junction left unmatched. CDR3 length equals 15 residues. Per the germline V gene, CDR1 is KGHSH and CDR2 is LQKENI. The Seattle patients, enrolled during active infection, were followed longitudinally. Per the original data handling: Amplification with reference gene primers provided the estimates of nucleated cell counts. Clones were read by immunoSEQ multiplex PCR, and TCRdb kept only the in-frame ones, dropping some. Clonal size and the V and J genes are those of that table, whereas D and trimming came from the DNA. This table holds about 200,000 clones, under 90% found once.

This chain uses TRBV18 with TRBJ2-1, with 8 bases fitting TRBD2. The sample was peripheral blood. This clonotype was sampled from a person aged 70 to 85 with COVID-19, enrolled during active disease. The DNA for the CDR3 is TGTGCCAGCTCACCTCAAGCGGGGGAGAACAATGAGCAGTTCTTC. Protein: CASSPQAGENNEQFF.